This entry lists 26 T cell receptor beta chains sequenced from one sample in a study of blood T cell repertoires in COVID-19. Using immunoSEQ multiplex PCR, the repertoire was profiled, and TCRdb retains in-frame clones only, with some absent. The data contain under 70,000 clones, less than 90% of them singletons. Input material: peripheral blood. Receptor source: a woman of 80 years or more with acute or convalescent COVID-19.

The chain employs TRBV29-1 and TRBJ2-1; a weak D match, TRBD2 (6 bases). V lost 3 bases and J 10 bases, leaving 19 bases between the germline ends. CDR1 and CDR2 from the germline V gene are SQVTM and ANQGSEA. CDR3 length equals 14 residues. The CDR3, as DNA: TGCAGCGTTGAGGTCAGAAATAAAGCGGGCGAGCAGTTCTTC. It yields the protein CSVEVRNKAGEQFF.

The V and J genes are TRBV6-6 and TRBJ1-5; D is uncertain. V lost 8 bases, J lost 7 bases, and 15 bases lay in between. Germline V lookup: CDR1 MNHNY, CDR2 SVGAGI (reference sequence). The CDR3 consists of 13 residues. This chain's CDR3 is CASSTGGRQPQHF. In DNA form, the CDR3 reads TGTGCCAGCTCTACCGGAGGGAGACAGCCCCAGCATTTT.

The V gene is TRBV18, the J gene TRBJ2-2; no clear D gene. Germline values: CDR1 KGHSH, CDR2 LQKENI. The CDR3 spans 17 residues. V lost 4 bases to trimming and J lost 5 bases, with 20 bases between them. CDR3 in DNA: TGTGCCAGCTCACTAAGCTCCTACAGCAAAGCAACCGGGGAGCTGTTTTTT. Its translation is CASSLSSYSKATGELFF.

The chain joins TRBV18 to TRBJ2-7; D is possibly TRBD1 (6 bases). The germline V gene has CDR1 KGHSH and CDR2 LQKENI. CDR3 length: 14 amino acids. V was shortened by 4 bases and J by 0 bases, with 10 bases between the two germline ends. The CDR3 sequence is CASSQGESSYEQYF. Written as DNA, the CDR3 is TGTGCCAGCTCACAGGGGGAGAGCTCCTACGAGCAGTACTTC.

The J gene is TRBJ2-7, the V gene TRBV7-2; D is unresolved. Germline V gives CDR1 SGHTA, CDR2 FQGNSA. V lost 5 bases to trimming and J lost 3 bases, with 5 bases between them. The CDR3 length is 11 residues. The chain's CDR3 is CASSRSYEQYF. The DNA of the CDR3 is TGTGCCAGCAGCCGCAGCTACGAGCAGTACTTC.

This rearrangement joins TRBV6-5 to TRBJ1-5; D is unresolved. Trimming stripped 6 bases from V and 4 bases from J, with 10 bases between. The CDR3 is 13 amino acids. Germline V gives CDR1 MNHEY, CDR2 SVGAGI. CDR3 in amino acids: CASRENRNQPQHF. The CDR3 DNA reads TGTGCCAGCAGAGAGAACCGAAATCAGCCCCAGCATTTT.

The chain recombines TRBV30 with TRBJ2-7; TRBD1 matches 10 bases. CDR1 GTSNPN and CDR2 SVGIG come from the germline V gene (reference sequence). This CDR3 is built from 13 residues. With V trimmed by 5 bases and J by 2 bases, 3 bases remained unmatched. This CDR3 is CAWRGTGAYEQYF. The CDR3, as DNA: TGTGCCTGGCGGGGGACAGGGGCCTACGAGCAGTACTTC.

This clone showed up just once. V usage is TRBV6-5 and J usage is TRBJ1-1; TRBD1 matches at 7 bases. Losses at the gene ends were 5 bases for V and 6 bases for J; bases not matched to a gene: 9. The CDR3 has 14 residues. Germline lookup yields CDR1 MNHEY and CDR2 SVGAGI. The CDR3 sequence: CASSTPGQTPEAFF. In nucleotides, the CDR3 is TGTGCCAGCAGTACTCCGGGACAGACCCCTGAAGCTTTCTTT.

The V gene is TRBV5-1, the J gene TRBJ2-1, with D possibly TRBD2 on 5 matching bases. Germline assignment: CDR1 SGHRS and CDR2 YFSETQ. The CDR3 contains 15 residues. Trimming took 3 bases from V and 5 from J, leaving 15 bases between them. This chain's CDR3 is CASSWASGSNNEQFF. The DNA for the CDR3 is TGCGCCAGCAGCTGGGCCAGCGGCTCAAACAATGAGCAGTTCTTC.

This chain connects TRBV9 to TRBJ2-1; 9 nucleotides agree with TRBD2. The V segment lost 4 bases and the J segment 9 bases; nucleotides outside the gene matches: 11. In germline, CDR1 is SGDLS, CDR2 YYNGEE. This CDR3 spans 15 amino acids. The CDR3, as DNA: TGTGCCAGCAGCTTTCTAGCGGGGCGCCTCGGTGAGCAGTTCTTC. Translated: CASSFLAGRLGEQFF.

V gene TRBV20-1 combines with J gene TRBJ2-1; 10 bases match TRBD2. The CDR3 length is 17 residues. V gave up 3 bases and J gave up 4 bases; unmatched junction bases: 12. Germline CDR1 and CDR2: DFQATT and SNEGSKA (reference sequence). The CDR3: CSASPWSGGVYYNEQFF. CDR3 DNA sequence: TGCAGTGCTAGTCCATGGAGCGGGGGGGTTTATTACAATGAGCAGTTCTTC.

CDR3 in amino acids: CASSTGTSQRETQYF. The CDR3 nucleotides read TGTGCCAGCAGCACCGGGACTAGCCAGAGGGAGACCCAGTACTTC. The gene calls are TRBV5-5 and TRBJ2-5; 9 positions agree with TRBD2. The ends lost 4 bases at V and 5 bases at J; junction bases unmatched: 9. CDR3 length equals 15 residues. Germline lookup yields CDR1 SGHKS and CDR2 YYEKEE (reference sequence).

In its sample, this clone was seen a few times. The chain combines TRBV7-9 with TRBJ2-1; D possibly corresponds to TRBD2 (6 bases). The CDR3 extends over 15 amino acids. CDR1 and CDR2 from the germline V gene are SEHNR and FQNEAQ (reference sequence). V shed 3 bases and J shed 0 bases, with 9 bases lying between them. The CDR3 nucleotides are TGTGCCAGCAGCTTCGGACTAACCTCCTACAATGAGCAGTTCTTC. Encoded protein: CASSFGLTSYNEQFF.

V gene TRBV7-6 combines with J gene TRBJ1-1, with 7 bases lining up with TRBD1. With 5 bases clipped from V and 2 bases from J, the junction kept 8 bases outside the gene matches. Germline values: CDR1 SGHVS, CDR2 FNYEAQ. CDR3 length: 15 residues. CDR3 coding DNA: TGTGCCAGCAGCCAGAGAACAGGGGATAACACTGAAGCTTTCTTT. As protein: CASSQRTGDNTEAFF. The complete variable domain, with remaining parts taken from reference TRBV7-6 and TRBJ1-1, reads GAGVSQSPRYKVTKRGQDVALRCDPISGHVSLYWYRQALGQGPEFLTYFNYEAQQDKSGLPNDRFSAERPEGSISTLTIQRTEQRDSAMYRCASSQRTGDNTEAFFGQGTRLTVV.

The CDR3 DNA reads TGTGCCAGTAGTCCCCGGGATCGGGGGAACACTGAAGCTTTCTTT. This encodes CASSPRDRGNTEAFF. The V call is TRBV19, the J call TRBJ1-1; D is unclear. The length of the CDR3 is 15 residues. Germline CDR1 and CDR2: LNHDA and SQIVND (reference sequence). Trimming cost V 5 bases and J 1 base, with 14 bases left between them.

This clone appeared a single time. V is TRBV5-4 and J is TRBJ2-1, with 14 bases lining up with TRBD2. The CDR3 is made up of 16 amino acids. Unmatched junction bases numbered 8, after V lost 3 bases and J lost 9 bases. Germline CDR1 SGHNT, CDR2 YYREEE (reference sequence). CDR3 sequence: CASSSGLAGGASEQFF. In DNA, the CDR3 is TGTGCCAGCAGCTCCGGACTAGCGGGGGGCGCCTCTGAGCAGTTCTTC.

This clone was observed once. This chain links TRBV4-2 with TRBJ2-1, with D unclear. Trimming shortened V by 1 base and J by 0 bases, and 19 bases separated the two germline ends. Per germline, CDR1 LGHNA and CDR2 YNFKEQ. There are 19 residues in the CDR3. The DNA for the CDR3 is TGTGCCAGCAGCCAAGCGATGGCTCCACCGAATATCTCCTACAATGAGCAGTTCTTC. Protein product: CASSQAMAPPNISYNEQFF.

The chain links TRBV20-1 to TRBJ1-5; 7 positions match TRBD1. Trimming removed 6 bases from V and 8 bases from J; junction bases left unmatched: 4. Germline lookup yields CDR1 DFQATT and CDR2 SNEGSKA (reference sequence). The CDR3 runs to 11 residues. The CDR3 spells CSASQGEPQHF. CDR3 DNA sequence: TGCAGTGCAAGTCAGGGGGAGCCCCAGCATTTT.

The chain is built from TRBV5-1 and TRBJ2-5; 8 nucleotides align to TRBD1. This CDR3 is 15 amino acids long. CDR1 SGHRS and CDR2 YFSETQ come from the germline V gene. V lost 2 bases to trimming and J lost 5 bases; unmatched junction nucleotides: 8. The CDR3 spells CASSFTQGARETQYF. CDR3 nucleotide sequence: TGCGCCAGCAGCTTCACTCAGGGGGCGCGGGAGACCCAGTACTTC.

The J gene is TRBJ2-7, the V gene TRBV7-8; D perhaps matches TRBD2 (5 bases). V lost 5 bases and J lost 6, with 14 bases in between. Per the germline V gene, CDR1 is SGHVS and CDR2 is FQNEAQ. The CDR3 totals 13 residues. This chain's CDR3 is CASSVGRGREQYF. The CDR3 bases are TGTGCCAGCAGCGTAGGACGGGGTCGCGAGCAGTACTTC.

The rearrangement links TRBV5-8 to TRBJ1-1; D is unclear. The CDR3 runs 11 residues. The germline gives CDR1 SGHTS, CDR2 YDEGEE. Trimming removed 4 bases at V and 8 bases at J, with 9 bases between. The CDR3 coding sequence is TGTGCCAGCAGCCTCCGCGGAGAAGCTTTCTTT. Amino acids: CASSLRGEAFF. Looking up the rest from reference TRBV5-8 and TRBJ1-1 gives the full variable domain: EAGVTQSPTHLIKTRGQQATLRCSPISGHTSVYWYQQALGLGLQFLLWYDEGEERNRGNFPPRFSGRQFPNYSSELNVNALELEDSALYLCASSLRGEAFFGQGTRLTVV.

The V and J genes are TRBV29-1 and TRBJ1-2, with 7 bases matching TRBD1. The CDR3 is 13 amino acids. V was clipped by 5 bases and J by 6 bases; unmatched bases: 9. In germline, CDR1 is SQVTM, CDR2 ANQGSEA. The CDR3 is CSVREGAFNGYTF. Written as DNA, the CDR3 is TGCAGCGTTCGAGAGGGGGCCTTTAATGGCTACACCTTC. The entire variable domain, with the rest obtained from reference TRBV29-1 and TRBJ1-2, is as follows: SAVISQKPSRDICQRGTSLTIQCQVDSQVTMMFWYRQQPGQSLTLIATANQGSEATYESGFVIDKFPISRPNLTFSTLTVSNMSPEDSSIYLCSVREGAFNGYTFGSGTRLTVV.

This clone was picked up one time. V gene TRBV5-1 combines with J gene TRBJ1-2; 7 positions match TRBD1. Trimming took 0 bases from V and 4 from J; bases not matched to a gene: 9. Germline V lookup: CDR1 SGHRS, CDR2 YFSETQ. This CDR3 is 16 amino acids long. CDR3 sequence: CASSLAQTGTGYGYTF. The CDR3 nucleotides read TGCGCCAGCAGCTTGGCCCAGACAGGGACGGGCTATGGCTACACCTTC.

CDR3 in DNA: TGTGCCAGCAGCCAAGACAGACTCTATGGCTACACCTTC. It codes for CASSQDRLYGYTF. V is TRBV14 and J is TRBJ1-2; no clear D. The CDR3 covers 13 residues. Germline loops: CDR1 SGHDN, CDR2 FVKESK. Trimming removed 0 bases at V and 4 bases at J, with 6 bases between.

The chain employs TRBV7-9 and TRBJ2-3; TRBD2 is a possible D gene (5 bases). The CDR3 contains 16 residues. Germline V gene lookup returns CDR1 SEHNR and CDR2 FQNEAQ (reference sequence). V was cut by 5 bases and J by 4 bases, with 19 bases left in between. Written as DNA, the CDR3 is TGTGCCAGCAGCCCACGGGGTGACCTAGGCGCAGATACGCAGTATTTT. Encoded protein: CASSPRGDLGADTQYF.

The chain has TRBV7-8 and TRBJ2-1; perhaps TRBD2 as D (5 bases). Germline V gene lookup returns CDR1 SGHVS and CDR2 FQNEAQ. The CDR3 is 14 amino acids. The V gene lost 5 bases and the J gene lost 5 bases, with 13 bases spanning the gap. The CDR3 sequence is CASSLGKFHNEQFF. The CDR3 coding sequence is TGTGCCAGCAGCCTCGGGAAGTTCCACAATGAGCAGTTCTTC.